One sample yielded the 21 T cell receptor beta chains listed below, sequenced in a study of radiotherapy plus CTLA-4 blockade in lung cancer. Assay: immunoSEQ multiplex PCR; the TCRdb copy retains only in-frame clones and omits some. The sample lists approximately 80,000 clones, 84% seen once, with about 0.79% in the top ten. The sample here was peripheral blood, taken from a patient treated with radiotherapy plus ipilimumab. The receptors stem from a human donor with non-small cell lung cancer who had stable disease on radiotherapy plus ipilimumab.

This chain joins TRBV18 and TRBJ2-7, with a weak D call TRBD1 (8 bases). This CDR3 region has 13 residues. V was trimmed by 3 bases and J by 12 bases, leaving 18 bases between them. Germline CDR1 KGHSH, CDR2 LQKENI. The CDR3 sequence: CASSPGMDREGYF. CDR3 bases: TGTGCCAGCTCACCCGGAATGGACAGGGAGGGGTACTTC.

V is TRBV7-9 and J is TRBJ1-4; tentative D call: TRBD1 (6 bases). Germline CDR1 is SEHNR and CDR2 is FQNEAQ (reference sequence). This CDR3 contains 19 residues. Trimming took off 5 bases at V and 0 bases at J, with 22 bases between the two ends. The CDR3 is CASSGGNLDRSATNEKLFF. The CDR3 nucleotides are TGTGCCAGCAGCGGCGGGAACCTGGACAGATCTGCAACTAATGAAAAACTGTTTTTT.

The chain joins TRBV4-2 to TRBJ2-1, with a tentative D call TRBD1 (5 bases). Germline CDR1 and CDR2: LGHNA and YNFKEQ. The CDR3 totals 17 residues. V dropped 2 bases and J dropped 0 bases, with 14 bases sitting between them. The CDR3 DNA is TGTGCCAGCAGCCAACCCCTGACAGATCTCTCCTACAATGAGCAGTTCTTC. Its translation is CASSQPLTDLSYNEQFF.

The V and J genes are TRBV5-8 and TRBJ2-5; the D gene is possibly TRBD1 (6 bases). Germline V gene lookup returns CDR1 SGHTS and CDR2 YDEGEE. Trimming took off 7 bases at V and 1 base at J, with 11 bases between the two ends. This CDR3 contains 13 residues. For the CDR3, the DNA is TGTGCCAGCCTAAGGACAGTCCAAGAGACCCAGTACTTC. Amino acids: CASLRTVQETQYF. The whole variable domain, remainder taken from reference TRBV5-8 and TRBJ2-5, is EAGVTQSPTHLIKTRGQQATLRCSPISGHTSVYWYQQALGLGLQFLLWYDEGEERNRGNFPPRFSGRQFPNYSSELNVNALELEDSALYLCASLRTVQETQYFGPGTRLLVL.

The rearrangement uses TRBV18 and TRBJ1-2; 7 nucleotides line up with TRBD1. The CDR3 is made up of 14 amino acids. V gave up 6 bases and J gave up 4 bases; unmatched junction bases: 8. The germline V gene encodes CDR1 KGHSH and CDR2 LQKENI. The CDR3 protein is CASSRDTGAYGYTF. DNA for the CDR3: TGTGCCAGCTCCCGGGACACAGGGGCCTATGGCTACACCTTC.

V is TRBV5-1 and J is TRBJ2-3, with a possible D match to TRBD2 (5 bases). Germline-derived CDR1 and CDR2 are SGHRS and YFSETQ. V lost 1 base to trimming and J lost 0 bases, with 9 bases between them. This CDR3 comprises 15 residues. The CDR3 DNA sequence: TGCGCCAGCAGCTTGACTAGTCCTAGCACAGATACGCAGTATTTT. Translating gives CASSLTSPSTDTQYF.

This chain uses TRBV30 with TRBJ2-7, with 8 nucleotides matching TRBD1. The CDR3 extends over 15 amino acids. Germline loops: CDR1 GTSNPN, CDR2 SVGIG (reference sequence). V gave up 0 bases and J gave up 3 bases; unmatched junction bases: 7. The CDR3 reads CAWSVGQGAIYEQYF. CDR3 in DNA: TGTGCCTGGAGTGTCGGGCAGGGGGCTATCTACGAGCAGTACTTC.

CDR3 loop: CASSSLHEQYF. CDR3 in DNA: TGTGCCAGCAGTTCCCTCCACGAGCAGTACTTC. The gene calls are TRBV6-6 and TRBJ2-7; D remains unclear. Trimming removed 4 bases from V and 5 bases from J, with 6 bases in between. CDR3 length equals 11 residues. Germline V gene data show CDR1 as MNHNY and CDR2 as SVGAGI (reference sequence).

The gene calls are TRBV11-2 and TRBJ2-7, with D perhaps matching TRBD1 (6 bases). The germline gives CDR1 SGHAT, CDR2 FQNNGV. Trimming shortened V by 5 bases and J by 3 bases, and 29 bases separated the two germline ends. This CDR3 has 19 residues. The CDR3 loop is CASSAGDISARTPGYEQYF. The CDR3 coding sequence is TGTGCCAGCAGCGCTGGGGACATCTCTGCCCGAACCCCGGGCTACGAGCAGTACTTC.

CDR3: CASSRDRSYEQYF. CDR3 DNA sequence: TGTGCCAGCAGCCGGGACAGGTCTTACGAGCAGTACTTC. This chain uses TRBV7-9 with TRBJ2-7; 8 bases map to TRBD1. Germline trimming cut 5 bases from V and 4 bases from J; bases unmatched to any gene: 4. CDR1 is SEHNR, CDR2 FQNEAQ, per germline (reference sequence). The CDR3 spans 13 residues.

V usage is TRBV5-4 and J usage is TRBJ2-1; TRBD2 might be the D (6 bases). V lost 4 bases and J lost 6, with 14 bases in between. The CDR3 runs 14 residues. Per germline, CDR1 SGHNT and CDR2 YYREEE (reference sequence). CDR3 loop: CASSTMRDSNEQFF. Written as DNA, the CDR3 is TGTGCCAGCAGCACGATGCGGGATTCCAATGAGCAGTTCTTC.

The rearrangement links TRBV28 to TRBJ2-2; 7 bases match TRBD1. V was clipped by 2 bases and J by 0 bases; unmatched bases: 9. Germline V gene sequence: CDR1 MDHEN, CDR2 SYDVKM. The CDR3 extends over 18 amino acids. The CDR3 DNA sequence: TGTGCCAGCAGTTTACCCTCTGGCGACAGGGCGAACACCGGGGAGCTGTTTTTT. Protein: CASSLPSGDRANTGELFF. Complete variable domain (other parts from reference TRBV28 and TRBJ2-2): DVKVTQSSRYLVKRTGEKVFLECVQDMDHENMFWYRQDPGLGLRLIYFSYDVKMKEKGDIPEGYSVSREKKERFSLILESASTNQTSMYLCASSLPSGDRANTGELFFGEGSRLTVL.

The genes are TRBV19 and TRBJ1-5; D not resolved. The length of the CDR3 is 14 residues. Trimming shortened V by 6 bases and J by 3 bases, and 12 bases separated the two germline ends. The germline CDR1 and CDR2 sequences are LNHDA and SQIVND (reference sequence). Here the CDR3 DNA reads TGTGCCAGTAGGTTCGGGGAACCCAATCAGCCCCAGCATTTT. As protein: CASRFGEPNQPQHF. Looking up the rest from reference TRBV19 and TRBJ1-5 gives the full variable domain: DGGITQSPKYLFRKEGQNVTLSCEQNLNHDAMYWYRQDPGQGLRLIYYSQIVNDFQKGDIAEGYSVSREKKESFPLTVTSAQKNPTAFYLCASRFGEPNQPQHFGDGTRLSIL.

This sequence joins TRBV10-2 and TRBJ1-2; no clear D. The CDR3 has 12 residues. Deletions cut 10 bases from V and 4 bases from J, with 13 bases between. Germline V lookup: CDR1 WSHSY, CDR2 SAAADI. In nucleotides, the CDR3 is TGCGCCACCGGGGATAATTCCTATGGCTACACCTTC. Amino acid sequence: CATGDNSYGYTF.

The chain joins TRBV9 to TRBJ2-2; a weak D match, TRBD1 (5 bases). Per germline, CDR1 SGDLS and CDR2 YYNGEE. With 0 bases removed from V and 14 bases from J, the gap between germline ends came to 14 bases. The CDR3 consists of 13 residues. This chain's CDR3 is CASSVVNQGRLFF. CDR3 nucleotide sequence: TGTGCCAGCAGCGTAGTAAACCAGGGCCGACTGTTTTTT.

This rearrangement joins TRBV7-9 to TRBJ2-5; D is tentatively TRBD1 or TRBD2 (5 bases each). Germline V gene sequence: CDR1 SEHNR, CDR2 FQNEAQ (reference sequence). The CDR3 has 16 residues. Trimming removed 2 bases from V and 1 base from J, with 14 bases in between. CDR3 DNA: TGTGCCAGCAGCTTAAAGCAAGCAGGGACCCAAGAGACCCAGTACTTC. Translating it yields CASSLKQAGTQETQYF.

The chain is built from TRBV25-1 and TRBJ2-7, with 10 bases that match TRBD2. Germline V gene sequence: CDR1 MGHDK, CDR2 SYGVNS. V shed 6 bases, J shed 5 bases, and the junction held 13 bases outside the gene matches. The CDR3 sequence is 16 residues long. The DNA of the CDR3 is TGTGCCAGCAGGGAGGATAGGGCTAGCGGGAGCCACGAGCAGTACTTC. Amino acids: CASREDRASGSHEQYF.

The rearrangement uses TRBV30 and TRBJ2-3, with unresolved D. In germline, CDR1 is GTSNPN, CDR2 SVGIG (reference sequence). The CDR3 runs 12 residues. Trimming removed 5 bases from V and 2 bases from J, with 8 bases in between. The DNA of the CDR3 is TGTGCCTGGGCCCGACACACAGATACGCAGTATTTT. The encoded protein is CAWARHTDTQYF.

This sequence joins TRBV5-6 and TRBJ1-2; 7 bases match TRBD1. Germline CDR1 SGHDT, CDR2 YYEEEE. V was clipped by 6 bases and J by 2 bases; unmatched bases: 7. The CDR3 is made up of 14 amino acids. This CDR3 reads CASTETGSNYGYTF. As DNA, the CDR3 is TGTGCCAGCACCGAGACAGGGTCGAACTATGGCTACACCTTC.

The chain combines TRBV4-1 with TRBJ2-6, with 8 positions matching TRBD1. Losses at the gene ends were 0 bases for V and 0 bases for J; bases not matched to a gene: 4. Germline-derived CDR1 and CDR2 are MGHRA and YSYEKL. This CDR3 is 18 amino acids long. The CDR3 DNA reads TGCGCCAGCAGCCAAGAACGGGGACAGGTCTCTGGGGCCAACGTCCTGACTTTC. Translation gives CASSQERGQVSGANVLTF.

Regarding this clone: Other nucleotide sequences in the sample specify the same CDR3. CDR3 loop: CASSLKGQETQYF. The DNA of the CDR3 is TGTGCCAGCAGCTTAAAAGGTCAAGAGACCCAGTACTTC. The rearrangement uses TRBV7-9 and TRBJ2-5; D uncertain. The CDR3 consists of 13 residues. Trimming stripped 2 bases from V and 2 bases from J, with 6 bases between. The germline V gene has CDR1 SEHNR and CDR2 FQNEAQ (reference sequence).